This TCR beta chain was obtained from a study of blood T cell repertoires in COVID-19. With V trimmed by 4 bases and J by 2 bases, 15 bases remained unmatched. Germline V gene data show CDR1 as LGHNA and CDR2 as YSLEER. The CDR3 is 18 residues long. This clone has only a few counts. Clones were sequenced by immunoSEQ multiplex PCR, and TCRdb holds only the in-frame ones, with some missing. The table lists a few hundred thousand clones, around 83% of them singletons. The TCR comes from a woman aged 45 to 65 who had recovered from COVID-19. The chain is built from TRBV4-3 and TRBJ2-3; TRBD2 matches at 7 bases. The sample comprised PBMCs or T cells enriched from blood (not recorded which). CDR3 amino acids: CASSLSLVRGGHTDTQYF. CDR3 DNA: TGCGCCAGCAGCCTAAGTCTTGTTCGCGGGGGTCACACAGATACGCAGTATTTT.